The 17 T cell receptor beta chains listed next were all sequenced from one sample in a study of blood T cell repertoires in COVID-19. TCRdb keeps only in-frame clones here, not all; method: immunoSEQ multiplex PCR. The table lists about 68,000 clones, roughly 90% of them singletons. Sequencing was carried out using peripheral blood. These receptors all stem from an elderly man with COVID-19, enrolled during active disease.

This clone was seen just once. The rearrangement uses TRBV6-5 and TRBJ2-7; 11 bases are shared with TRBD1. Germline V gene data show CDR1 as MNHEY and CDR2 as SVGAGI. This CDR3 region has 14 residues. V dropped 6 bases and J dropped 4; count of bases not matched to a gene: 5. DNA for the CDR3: TGTGCCAGCAGCTACGGACAGGGGGCGTACGAGCAGTACTTC. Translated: CASSYGQGAYEQYF.

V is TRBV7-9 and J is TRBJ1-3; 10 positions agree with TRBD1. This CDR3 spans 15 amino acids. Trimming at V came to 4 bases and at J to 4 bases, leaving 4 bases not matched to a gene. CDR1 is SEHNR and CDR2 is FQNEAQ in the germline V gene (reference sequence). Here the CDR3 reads CASSWGQGSGNTIYF. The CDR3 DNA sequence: TGTGCCAGCAGCTGGGGACAGGGGAGCGGAAACACCATATATTTT.

Here the CDR3 reads CASSPQGAMNTEAFF. CDR3 nucleotides: TGTGCCAGCAGCCCTCAGGGGGCCATGAACACTGAAGCTTTCTTT. The rearrangement uses TRBV3-1 (or the pseudogene TRBV3-2) and TRBJ1-1; TRBD1 matches at 8 bases. Trimming at V came to 4 bases and at J to 0 bases, leaving 4 bases not matched to a gene. CDR3 length equals 15 residues. Germline values: CDR1 LGHDT, CDR2 YNNKEL (reference sequence).

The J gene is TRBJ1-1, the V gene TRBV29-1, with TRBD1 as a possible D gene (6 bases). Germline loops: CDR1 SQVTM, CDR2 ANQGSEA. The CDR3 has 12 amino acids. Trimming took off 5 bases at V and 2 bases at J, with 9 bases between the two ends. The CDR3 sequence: CSVTRGNTEAFF. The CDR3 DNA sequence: TGCAGCGTTACCAGGGGTAACACTGAAGCTTTCTTT.

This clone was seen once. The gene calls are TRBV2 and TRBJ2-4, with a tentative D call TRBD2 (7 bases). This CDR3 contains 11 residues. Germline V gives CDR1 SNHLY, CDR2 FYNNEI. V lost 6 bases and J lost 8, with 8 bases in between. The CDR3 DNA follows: TGTGCCAGCAGAGGGGGGGACATTCAGTACTTC. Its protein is CASRGGDIQYF.

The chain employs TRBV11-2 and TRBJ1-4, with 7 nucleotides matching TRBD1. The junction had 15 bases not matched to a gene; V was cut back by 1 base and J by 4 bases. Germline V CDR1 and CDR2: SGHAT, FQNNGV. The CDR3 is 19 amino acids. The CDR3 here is CASSLAGTALGELNEKLFF. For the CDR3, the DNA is TGTGCCAGCAGCTTAGCAGGGACAGCCCTAGGGGAGCTTAATGAAAAACTGTTTTTT.

This CDR3 reads CASSPLGGYTGELFF. CDR3 nucleotide sequence: TGTGCCAGCAGCCCCCTCGGAGGGTATACCGGGGAGCTGTTTTTT. The genes are TRBV7-9 and TRBJ2-2, with D perhaps matching TRBD2 (6 bases). The CDR3 is 15 amino acids. Trimming pared 5 bases from V and 5 bases from J, leaving 15 bases between. Germline-derived CDR1 and CDR2 are SEHNR and FQNEAQ (reference sequence).

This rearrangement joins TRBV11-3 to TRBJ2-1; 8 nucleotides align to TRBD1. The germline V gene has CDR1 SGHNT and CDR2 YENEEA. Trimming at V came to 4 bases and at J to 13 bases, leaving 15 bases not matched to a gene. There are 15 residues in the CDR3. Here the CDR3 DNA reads TGTGCCAGCAGCTCCTCCTACGCGGACAGGGTAAGACAGTTCTTC. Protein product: CASSSSYADRVRQFF.

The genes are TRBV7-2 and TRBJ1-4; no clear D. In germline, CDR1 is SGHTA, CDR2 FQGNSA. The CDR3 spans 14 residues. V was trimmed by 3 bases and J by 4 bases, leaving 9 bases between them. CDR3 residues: CASSFRLSNEKLFF. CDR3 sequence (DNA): TGTGCCAGCAGCTTCCGACTGAGTAATGAAAAACTGTTTTTT.

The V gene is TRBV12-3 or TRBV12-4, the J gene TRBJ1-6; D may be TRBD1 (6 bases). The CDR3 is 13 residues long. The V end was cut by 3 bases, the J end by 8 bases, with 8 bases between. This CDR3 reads CASSLDRDSPLHF. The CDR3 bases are TGTGCCAGCAGTTTGGACAGAGATTCACCCCTCCACTTT.

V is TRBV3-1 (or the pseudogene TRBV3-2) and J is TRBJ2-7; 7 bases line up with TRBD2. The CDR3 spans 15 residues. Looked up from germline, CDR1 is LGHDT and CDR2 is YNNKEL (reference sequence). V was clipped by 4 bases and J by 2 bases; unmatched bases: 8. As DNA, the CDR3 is TGTGCCAGCAGCCCCCGGGGAGGGGCACCCTACGAGCAGTACTTC. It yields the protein CASSPRGGAPYEQYF.

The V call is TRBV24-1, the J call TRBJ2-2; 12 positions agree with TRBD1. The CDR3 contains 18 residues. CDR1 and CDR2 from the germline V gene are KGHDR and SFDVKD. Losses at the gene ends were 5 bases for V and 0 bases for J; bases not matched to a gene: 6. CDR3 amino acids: CATSGPGQGASNTGELFF. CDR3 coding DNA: TGTGCCACCAGTGGACCGGGACAGGGGGCCTCGAACACCGGGGAGCTGTTTTTT.

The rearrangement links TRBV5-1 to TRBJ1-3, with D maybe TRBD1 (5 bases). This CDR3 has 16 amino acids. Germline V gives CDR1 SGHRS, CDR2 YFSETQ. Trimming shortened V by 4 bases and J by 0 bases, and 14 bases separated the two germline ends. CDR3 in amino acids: CASSATGGISGNTIYF. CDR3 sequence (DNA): TGCGCCAGCAGCGCCACAGGAGGGATCTCTGGAAACACCATATATTTT.

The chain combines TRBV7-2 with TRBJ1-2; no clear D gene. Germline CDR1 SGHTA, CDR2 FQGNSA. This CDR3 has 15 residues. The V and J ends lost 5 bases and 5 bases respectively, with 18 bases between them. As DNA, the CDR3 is TGTGCCAGCAGCCCCGGCTTTGGAGGGAGGTATGGCTACACCTTC. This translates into CASSPGFGGRYGYTF. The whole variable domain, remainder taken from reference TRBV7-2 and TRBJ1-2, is GAGVSQSPSNKVTEKGKDVELRCDPISGHTALYWYRQSLGQGLEFLIYFQGNSAPDKSGLPSDRFSAERTGGSVSTLTIQRTQQEDSAVYLCASSPGFGGRYGYTFGSGTRLTVV.

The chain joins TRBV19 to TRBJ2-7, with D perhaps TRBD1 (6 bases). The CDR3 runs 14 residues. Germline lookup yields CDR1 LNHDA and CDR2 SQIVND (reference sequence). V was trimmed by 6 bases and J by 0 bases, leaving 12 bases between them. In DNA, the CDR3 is TGTGCCAGTAGACGGGACACCGCCTCCTACGAGCAGTACTTC. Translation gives CASRRDTASYEQYF.

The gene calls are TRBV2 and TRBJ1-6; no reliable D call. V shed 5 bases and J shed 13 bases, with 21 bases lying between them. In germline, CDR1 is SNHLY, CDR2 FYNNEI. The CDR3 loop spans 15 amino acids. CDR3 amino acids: CASSKETGIESPLHF. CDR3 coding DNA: TGTGCCAGCAGTAAAGAGACGGGGATCGAATCCCCCCTCCACTTT.

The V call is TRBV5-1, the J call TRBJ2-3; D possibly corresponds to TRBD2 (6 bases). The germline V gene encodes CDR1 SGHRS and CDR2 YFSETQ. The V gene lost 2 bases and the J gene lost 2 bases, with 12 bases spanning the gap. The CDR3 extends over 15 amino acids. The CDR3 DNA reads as TGCGCCAGCAGCTTCTCGGGACTCTTCACAGATACGCAGTATTTT. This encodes CASSFSGLFTDTQYF.